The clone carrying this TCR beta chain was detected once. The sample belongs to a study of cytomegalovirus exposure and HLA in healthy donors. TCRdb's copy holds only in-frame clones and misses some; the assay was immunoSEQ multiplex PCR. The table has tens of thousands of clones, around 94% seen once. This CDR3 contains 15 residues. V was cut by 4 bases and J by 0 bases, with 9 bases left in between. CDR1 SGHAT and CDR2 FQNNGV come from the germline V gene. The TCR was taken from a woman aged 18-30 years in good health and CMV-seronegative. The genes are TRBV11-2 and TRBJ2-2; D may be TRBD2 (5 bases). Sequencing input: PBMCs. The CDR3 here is CASSSLRANTGELFF. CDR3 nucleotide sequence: TGTGCCAGCAGCTCCCTGAGGGCGAACACCGGGGAGCTGTTTTTT.